These 4 T cell receptor beta chains originate from one sample sequenced in a study of blood T cell repertoires in COVID-19. Clones were sequenced by immunoSEQ multiplex PCR, and TCRdb holds only the in-frame ones, with some missing. This table has under 200,000 clones, 80% appearing once. Input material: peripheral blood. Receptor source: a man between 60 and 75 years old with acute or convalescent COVID-19.

The chain has TRBV4-2 and TRBJ2-1, with D hard to call. CDR1 LGHNA and CDR2 YNFKEQ come from the germline V gene. CDR3 length: 15 residues. V lost 4 bases and J lost 0, with 10 bases in between. The CDR3 nucleotides are TGTGCCAGCAGCCTCGACTTGAGCTCCTACAATGAGCAGTTCTTC. Encoded protein: CASSLDLSSYNEQFF.

The CDR3 DNA follows: TGCGCCAGCAGCTACAGGGAGACCTACGAGCAGTACTTC. Translation gives CASSYRETYEQYF. The rearrangement joins TRBV10-2 to TRBJ2-7, with a tentative D call TRBD1 (6 bases). The CDR3 has 13 amino acids. V lost 6 bases to trimming and J lost 2 bases, with 11 bases between them. CDR1 is WSHSY and CDR2 is SAAADI in the germline V gene.

This clone was detected a few times. V usage is TRBV11-2 and J usage is TRBJ2-1; D is possibly TRBD2 (5 bases). The CDR3 is 13 residues long. V lost 4 bases and J lost 3, with 7 bases in between. The germline CDR1 and CDR2 sequences are SGHAT and FQNNGV. The CDR3 sequence: CASSSTIYNEQFF. CDR3 coding DNA: TGTGCCAGCAGCTCGACTATCTACAATGAGCAGTTCTTC.

The chain is built from TRBV6-5 and TRBJ1-2; the D gene is possibly TRBD1 (5 bases). Germline V CDR1 and CDR2: MNHEY, SVGAGI. V gave up 0 bases and J gave up 8 bases, with 13 bases separating them. This CDR3 is 14 amino acids long. The CDR3: CASSYSEGWDGYTF. The CDR3 DNA sequence: TGTGCCAGCAGTTACTCGGAGGGGTGGGACGGCTACACCTTC.